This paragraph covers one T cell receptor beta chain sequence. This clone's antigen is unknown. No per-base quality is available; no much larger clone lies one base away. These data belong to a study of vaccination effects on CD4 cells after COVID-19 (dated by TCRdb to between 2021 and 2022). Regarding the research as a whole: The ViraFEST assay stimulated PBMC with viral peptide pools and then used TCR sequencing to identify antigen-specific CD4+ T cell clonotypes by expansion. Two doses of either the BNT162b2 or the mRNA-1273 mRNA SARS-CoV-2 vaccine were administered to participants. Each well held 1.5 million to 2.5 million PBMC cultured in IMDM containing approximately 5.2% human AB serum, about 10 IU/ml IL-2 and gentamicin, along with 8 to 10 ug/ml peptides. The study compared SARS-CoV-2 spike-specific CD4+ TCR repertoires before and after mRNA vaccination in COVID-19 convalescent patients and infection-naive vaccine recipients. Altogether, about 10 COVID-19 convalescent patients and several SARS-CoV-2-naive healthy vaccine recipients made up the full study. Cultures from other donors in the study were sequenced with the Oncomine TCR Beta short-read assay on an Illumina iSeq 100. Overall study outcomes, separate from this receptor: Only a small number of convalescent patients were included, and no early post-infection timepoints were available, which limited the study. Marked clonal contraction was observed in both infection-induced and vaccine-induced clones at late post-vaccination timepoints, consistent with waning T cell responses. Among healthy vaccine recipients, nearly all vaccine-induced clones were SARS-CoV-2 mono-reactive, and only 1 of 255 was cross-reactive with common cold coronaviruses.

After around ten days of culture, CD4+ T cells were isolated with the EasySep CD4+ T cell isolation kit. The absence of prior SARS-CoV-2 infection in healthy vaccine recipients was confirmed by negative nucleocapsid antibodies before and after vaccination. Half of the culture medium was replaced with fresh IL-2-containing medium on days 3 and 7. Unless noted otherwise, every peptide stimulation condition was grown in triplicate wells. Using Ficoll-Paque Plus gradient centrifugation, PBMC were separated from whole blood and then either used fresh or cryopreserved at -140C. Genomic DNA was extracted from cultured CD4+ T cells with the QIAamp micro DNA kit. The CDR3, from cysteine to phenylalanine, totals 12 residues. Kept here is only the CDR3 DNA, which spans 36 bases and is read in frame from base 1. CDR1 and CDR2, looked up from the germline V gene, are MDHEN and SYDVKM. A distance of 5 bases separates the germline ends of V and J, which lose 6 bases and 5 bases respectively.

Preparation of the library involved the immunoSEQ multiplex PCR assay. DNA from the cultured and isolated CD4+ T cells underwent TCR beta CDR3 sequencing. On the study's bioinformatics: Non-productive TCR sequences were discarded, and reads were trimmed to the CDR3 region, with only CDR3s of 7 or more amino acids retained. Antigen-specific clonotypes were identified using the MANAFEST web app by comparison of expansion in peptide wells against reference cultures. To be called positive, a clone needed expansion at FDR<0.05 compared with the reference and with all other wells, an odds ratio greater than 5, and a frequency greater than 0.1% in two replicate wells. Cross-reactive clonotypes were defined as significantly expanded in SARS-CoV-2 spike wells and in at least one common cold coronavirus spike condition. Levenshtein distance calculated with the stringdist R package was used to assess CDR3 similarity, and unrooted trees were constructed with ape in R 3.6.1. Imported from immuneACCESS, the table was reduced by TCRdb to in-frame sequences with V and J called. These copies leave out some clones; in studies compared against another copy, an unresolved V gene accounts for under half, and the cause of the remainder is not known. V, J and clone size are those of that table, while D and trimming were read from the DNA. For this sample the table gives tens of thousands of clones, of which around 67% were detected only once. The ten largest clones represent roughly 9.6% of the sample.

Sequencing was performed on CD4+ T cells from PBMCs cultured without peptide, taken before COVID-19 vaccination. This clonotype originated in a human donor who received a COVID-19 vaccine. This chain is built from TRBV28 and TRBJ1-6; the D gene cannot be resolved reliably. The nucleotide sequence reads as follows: TGTGCCAGCAGAGAGCATAATTCACCCCTCCACTTT. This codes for CASREHNSPLHF.